The 16 T cell receptor beta chains presented below share a single source sample, sequenced in a study of post-analysis software for immune sequencing data. The study's findings and limits: The study found TRBV5-6, TRBV5-1 and TRBV20-1 among four to six TRBV segments more frequent in patients than controls.

Prepared libraries of TCR beta cDNA carried unique molecular identifiers. TCRdb ran MiXCR on the PCR reads and lists one entry per CDR3 protein. Of roughly 600,000 distinct CDR3 sequences in the sample, about 40% were seen once. The antigens these receptors bind are not known. The source material was blood. These receptors all stem from a girl aged 5-17 years with multiple sclerosis.

The chain joins TRBV7-9 to TRBJ2-7; 7 bases line up with TRBD2. The junction had 10 bases not matched to a gene; V was cut back by 4 bases and J by 1 base. Germline loops: CDR1 SEHNR, CDR2 FQNEAQ (reference sequence). The CDR3 length is 16 residues. The CDR3 sequence is CASSSPLIAGSYEQYF. The CDR3 bases are TGTGCCAGCAGCTCCCCCCTAATAGCGGGTTCCTACGAGCAGTACTTC.

This clonotype was recorded once. The junction departs from germline at one end; a sequencing error may be responsible. The chain is built from TRBV24-1 and TRBJ2-1; 8 nucleotides align to TRBD2. CDR1 is KGHDR, CDR2 SFDVKD, per germline. The CDR3 sequence is 17 residues long. The CDR3, as DNA: TGCGCCACCAGTGATTTGAGTGCTAGCGGGCTGTACAATGAGCAGTTCTTC. This gives the protein CATSDLSASGLYNEQFF.

The V call is TRBV12-3 or TRBV12-4, the J call TRBJ2-1; 8 nucleotides match TRBD1. The CDR3 is 17 residues long. V lost 3 bases to trimming and J lost 7 bases; unmatched junction nucleotides: 14. The CDR3 region is CASSFVSGGVIGNEQFF. DNA for the CDR3: TGTGCCAGCAGTTTCGTATCAGGGGGCGTTATAGGGAATGAGCAGTTCTTC.

Details on this clonotype: The junction shows a germline mismatch at one end, possibly a read error. The chain couples TRBV20-1 to TRBJ1-6; maybe TRBD1 (6 bases). CDR1 and CDR2 (germline): DFQATT, SNEGSKA (reference sequence). The CDR3 runs 14 residues. This CDR3 reads CSALVEGGGSLLHF. CDR3 bases: TGCAGTGCCTTAGTCGAGGGGGGGGGTTCACTCCTCCACTTT.

The V and J genes are TRBV6-6 and TRBJ2-5; unclear D gene. CDR1 is MNHNY, CDR2 SVGAGI, per germline (reference sequence). The CDR3 runs 14 residues. V was cut by 2 bases and J by 2 bases, with 9 bases left in between. The CDR3 DNA reads TGTGCCAGCAGTTACGCGGCAGTTCAAGAGACCCAGTACTTC. Translated, it gives CASSYAAVQETQYF.

CDR3 sequence: CASSQARNEQFF. Written as DNA, the CDR3 is TGTGCCAGCAGCCAAGCTCGGAATGAGCAGTTCTTC. The V gene is TRBV3-1, the J gene TRBJ2-1; D unclear. The germline V gene has CDR1 LGHDT and CDR2 YNNKEL (reference sequence). Deletions cut 1 base from V and 7 bases from J, with 5 bases between. The CDR3 contains 12 residues.

CDR3 loop: CASSQGHRDTQYF. The CDR3, as DNA: TGTGCCAGCAGCCAGGGGCACAGGGATACGCAGTATTTT. The chain employs TRBV3-1 and TRBJ2-3, with D perhaps matching TRBD1 (5 bases). Germline lookup yields CDR1 LGHDT and CDR2 YNNKEL (reference sequence). The CDR3 is 13 residues long. V shed 3 bases and J shed 6 bases, with 10 bases lying between them.

The V call is TRBV4-1, the J call TRBJ2-3; no clear D. This CDR3 region has 17 residues. CDR1 is MGHRA, CDR2 YSYEKL, per germline. The V end was cut by 0 bases, the J end by 1 base, with 14 bases between. CDR3 nucleotide sequence: TGCGCCAGCAGCCAAGAGATGGGAATTATCGGCACAGATACGCAGTATTTT. It codes for CASSQEMGIIGTDTQYF.

This rearrangement joins TRBV24-1 to TRBJ2-1, with TRBD2 matching 11 bases. Germline V lookup: CDR1 KGHDR, CDR2 SFDVKD. The CDR3 is 16 amino acids. V lost 2 bases to trimming and J lost 9 bases; unmatched junction nucleotides: 8. The DNA for the CDR3 is TGTGCCACCAGTGATTCCCTTAGCGGGAGGGCTGGTGAGCAGTTCTTC. Amino acids: CATSDSLSGRAGEQFF.

This clonotype was detected a few times. The rearrangement links TRBV10-3 to TRBJ2-3, with 10 bases fitting TRBD2. This CDR3 contains 19 residues. The germline V gene has CDR1 ENHRY and CDR2 SYGVKD. Trimming took 0 bases from V and 5 from J; bases not matched to a gene: 14. The DNA for the CDR3 is TGTGCCATCAGTGAGTCGATGATAGCTAGCGGGAGCCGGGAAGATACGCAGTATTTT. Translation: CAISESMIASGSREDTQYF.

The rearrangement uses TRBV12-3 or TRBV12-4 and TRBJ1-6; D not resolved. CDR3 length: 14 residues. The germline V and J ends were trimmed by 3 bases and 8 bases, with 11 bases remaining between them. The CDR3 coding sequence is TGTGCCAGCAGTTTTCCCGACGCCGATTCACCCCTCCACTTT. Protein product: CASSFPDADSPLHF.

V gene TRBV24-1 combines with J gene TRBJ2-5; 9 bases map to TRBD2. J gave up 2 bases and V 5 bases, and 14 bases lay outside the gene matches. The germline V gene encodes CDR1 KGHDR and CDR2 SFDVKD. The CDR3 totals 18 residues. CDR3 DNA sequence: TGTGCCACCAGTGCTCCAGGGGGAACTAGCGGGTTTCAAGAGACCCAGTACTTC. It codes for CATSAPGGTSGFQETQYF.

The chain employs TRBV7-9 and TRBJ2-7; 8 positions match TRBD1. The CDR3 loop spans 16 amino acids. The germline V gene encodes CDR1 SEHNR and CDR2 FQNEAQ (reference sequence). Unmatched junction bases numbered 15, after V lost 5 bases and J lost 6 bases. CDR3 DNA: TGTGCCAGCAGCCCAACGGTAGGGACAGGAGGTCCCGAGCAGTACTTC. Its protein is CASSPTVGTGGPEQYF.

The chain uses TRBV4-1 and TRBJ2-1; D is undetermined. The CDR3 contains 14 residues. Germline assignment: CDR1 MGHRA and CDR2 YSYEKL. Deletions cut 3 bases from V and 6 bases from J, with 12 bases between. The CDR3 region has the DNA TGCGCCAGCAGCCAGGATCGGCCGGGCAATGAGCAGTTCTTC. Translated, it gives CASSQDRPGNEQFF.

In nucleotides, the CDR3 is TGTGCCAGCAGCCTTCCAGGGAGGGGCTCCTACGAGCAGTACTTC. Translation gives CASSLPGRGSYEQYF. V gene TRBV12-3 or TRBV12-4 combines with J gene TRBJ2-7; 7 nucleotides line up with TRBD2. The CDR3 has 15 amino acids. V shed 6 bases, J shed 0 bases, and the junction held 8 bases outside the gene matches.

V is TRBV7-9 and J is TRBJ2-7; the D gene is possibly TRBD2 (6 bases). The J call may be in error: the DNA end matches TRBJ2-5 better. The CDR3 runs 13 residues. Germline assignment: CDR1 SEHNR and CDR2 FQNEAQ (reference sequence). The CDR3 DNA reads TGTGCCAGCAGCCCTGTCGGGGGAGAGACCCAGTACTTC. Amino acids: CASSPVGGETQYF.